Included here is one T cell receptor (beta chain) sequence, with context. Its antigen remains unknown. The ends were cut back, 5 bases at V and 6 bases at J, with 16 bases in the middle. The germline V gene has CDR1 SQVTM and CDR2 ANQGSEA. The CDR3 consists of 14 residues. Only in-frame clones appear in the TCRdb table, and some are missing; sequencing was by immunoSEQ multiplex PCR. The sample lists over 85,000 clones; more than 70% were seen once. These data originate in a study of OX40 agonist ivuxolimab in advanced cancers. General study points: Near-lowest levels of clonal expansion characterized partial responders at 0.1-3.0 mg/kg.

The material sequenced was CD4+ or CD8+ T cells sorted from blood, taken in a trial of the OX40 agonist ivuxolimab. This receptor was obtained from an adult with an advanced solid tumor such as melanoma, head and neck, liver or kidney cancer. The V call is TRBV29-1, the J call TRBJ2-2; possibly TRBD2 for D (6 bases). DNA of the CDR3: TGCAGCGTTTATCGGAGGGGCGAATCCGGGGAGCTGTTTTTT. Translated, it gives CSVYRRGESGELFF.